This TCR beta chain was sequenced in a study of post-analysis software for immune sequencing data. Germline assignment: CDR1 SGHTA and CDR2 FQGTGA. V lost 4 bases to trimming and J lost 4 bases; unmatched junction nucleotides: 13. This CDR3 spans 18 amino acids. Libraries were made from TCR beta cDNA, and they carried unique molecular identifiers. Each CDR3 protein gets one entry after TCRdb re-called the PCR reads with MiXCR. The table shows hundreds of thousands of distinct CDR3 sequences, with nearly 45% occurring only once. Overall study findings and caveats: Higher frequency in patients than in controls was seen for roughly five TRBV segments, with TRBV5-6, TRBV5-1 and TRBV20-1 among them.

In the case of this clonotype: Its cognate antigen is unknown.

The specimen was blood. This TCR was sampled from a girl aged 5-17 years with multiple sclerosis. This chain connects TRBV7-3 to TRBJ2-4, with 10 bases matching TRBD2. The CDR3 coding sequence is TGTGCCAGCAGCTCCCCTCAAGCGGGAGGGCCGAGAAAAAACATTCAGTACTTC. This encodes CASSSPQAGGPRKNIQYF.